This T cell receptor beta chain was obtained from a study of T cell clonotyping in hematopoietic cell transplantation (dated by TCRdb to the early 2020s). About the investigation overall: The study collected 135 blood samples from approximately 35 consecutive transplant recipients and their related donors. Patient recruitment ran from 2015 to early 2017, and follow-up continued until late 2020 or death.

TCR beta CDR3 regions were amplified from genomic DNA with the immunoSEQ assay, a bias-controlled multiplex PCR using V- and J-specific primers. In a second PCR step, a proprietary barcode and Illumina adapter sequences were attached to the CDR3 amplicons. An Illumina MiSeq instrument was used to sequence the CDR3 libraries. Concerning the study's data processing: immunoSEQ Analyzer 3.0 was used for export and quality control, with R Bioconductor and Immunarch used for downstream analyses. Only productive rearrangements in the normalized downsampled data set went into calculating the repertoire metrics. In the normalized cohort, a clonotype counted as pathologically expanded if the clonotype was larger than 5 templates. The Inverse Simpson Index was used to measure repertoire diversity. To capture all clonotypes, the CMV-specificity analyses were run on the non-normalized data set. TCRdb provides this immuneACCESS table in a form limited to in-frame rearrangements. Some clones are lacking; in checked studies, under half of them reflect an unresolved V gene, and why the rest are absent is not known. The V and J calls and clone size are taken from that table; D and trimming were inferred from the DNA. The sample data list some 4,400 clones, and about 76% of these were observed just once. The ten largest account for under 30% of the sample.

The time point label of this sample denotes: 100 days after allo-HCT. Blood from recipients was drawn roughly 28 days before transplant, then again at days 30, 100 and 180 after transplant. Nuclei Lysis Solution was used to extract genomic DNA from fresh or cryopreserved unfractionated peripheral blood mononuclear cells. Findings and caveats that apply to the study as a whole: A decrease in recipient TCR diversity was observed after transplant, and a progressive increase in pathologically expanded clonotypes was seen from day 30 to day 180. Recipient repertoires showed only a small fraction of overlap with donor repertoires, and over 95% appeared de novo at the given depth. The sample size was limited, and because cells were not sorted, the contributions of CD4 and CD8 repertoires could not be separated. Inverse Simpson Index values from donors and from recipients before transplant predicted broader TCR repertoire diversity after transplant.

Turning to this clone: Its antigen target is currently unknown. Base-call qualities are not available, and no considerably larger clone is one nucleotide away.

The starting material was peripheral blood mononuclear cells, obtained 100 days after allogeneic stem cell transplant. The receptor's source is a female patient in her fifties who had an allogeneic stem cell transplant from an unrelated donor, so the T cells may come from the graft donor. Some clones in this sample may be carry-over from other donors' samples.

DNA sequence: TGTGCCAGCAGTGAATATCTCGGGACGGGTTCACCCCTCCACTTT. It specifies CASSEYLGTGSPLHF. This sequence uses TRBV25-1 and TRBJ1-6, and perhaps TRBD1 as D gene, on 5 matching bases. From a lookup of the germline V gene, CDR1 and CDR2 are MGHDK and SYGVNS. From its cysteine to its phenylalanine, the CDR3 spans 15 amino acids. Only the CDR3 portion is preserved as DNA: 45 bases, with reading frame beginning at the first base. V loses 0 bases of germline sequence and J loses 9 bases, and the interval between the two ends is 12 bases.